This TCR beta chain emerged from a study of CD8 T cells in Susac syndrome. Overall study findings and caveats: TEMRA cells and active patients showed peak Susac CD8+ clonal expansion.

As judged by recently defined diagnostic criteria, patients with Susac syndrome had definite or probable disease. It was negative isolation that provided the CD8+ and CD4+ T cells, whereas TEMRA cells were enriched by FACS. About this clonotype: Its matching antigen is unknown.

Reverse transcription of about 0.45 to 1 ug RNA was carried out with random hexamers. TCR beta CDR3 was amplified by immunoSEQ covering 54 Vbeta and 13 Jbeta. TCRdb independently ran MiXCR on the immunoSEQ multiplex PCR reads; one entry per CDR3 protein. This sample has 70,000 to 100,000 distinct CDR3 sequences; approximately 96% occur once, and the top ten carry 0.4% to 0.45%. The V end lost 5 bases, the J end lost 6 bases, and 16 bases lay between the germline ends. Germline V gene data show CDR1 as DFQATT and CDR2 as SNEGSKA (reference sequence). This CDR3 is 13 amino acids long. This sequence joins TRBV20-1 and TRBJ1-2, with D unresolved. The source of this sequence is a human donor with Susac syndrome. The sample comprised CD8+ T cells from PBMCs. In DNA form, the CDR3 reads TGCAGTGCTTTTTCCTTTGACCGTCATGGCTACACCTTC. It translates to CSAFSFDRHGYTF.